A selection of T cell receptor beta chains follows, all from one sample in a study of T cell responses to AZD1222 COVID-19 vaccine. Libraries were prepared by immunoSEQ multiplex PCR; TCRdb keeps only in-frame clonotypes and omits some of them. The sample has nearly 200,000 clones; 80% to 95% are singletons. The starting material was peripheral blood, obtained 28 days after the second AZD1222 dose. Source of these receptors: an adult who received the AZD1222 COVID-19 vaccine. The CDR3 runs from the conserved cysteine through the conserved F or W. D genes are given only for firm matches. Size tells how often a clone was seen (once, few, many) or the class of an expanded clone, and some rows leave it out.

TRBJ1-2	-	-	TRBV7-2	TGTGCCAGCAGCTTAGCCCCGACCGATAACTATGGCTACACCTTC	CASSLAPTDNYGYTF
TRBJ2-5	-	TRBD1	TRBV19	TGTGCCAGTAGTGCCAGACAGGGGGAGACCCAGTACTTC	CASSARQGETQYF
TRBJ2-2	-	TRBD2	TRBV10-3	TGTGCCATCAGTGAGACTAGCGGGGGGGCGGAAACCGGGGAGCTGTTTTTT	CAISETSGGAETGELFF
TRBJ1-2	-	-	TRBV11-2	TGTGCCAGCAGCTTAGTTAGGCGGCCCTCCGGCTACACCTTC	CASSLVRRPSGYTF
TRBJ1-2	-	-	TRBV25-1	TGTGCCAGCAGTGAATCTGGGGGACACTATGGCTACACCTTC	CASSESGGHYGYTF
TRBJ1-1	-	-	TRBV29-1	TGCAGCGTTGATAGGGGTTATAAGAACACTGAAGCTTTCTTT	CSVDRGYKNTEAFF
TRBJ2-3	once	-	TRBV19	TGTGCCAGCGTAGAAGACAGTTACACTAGCACAGATACGCAGTATTTT	CASVEDSYTSTDTQYF
TRBJ2-7	-	-	TRBV7-2	TGTGCCAGCAGCTTTGGGCTAGCTGCTCGCGAGCAGTACTTC	CASSFGLAAREQYF
TRBJ2-7	-	TRBD2	TRBV11-2	TGTGCCAGCAGCTTGCAGTTAGGAGCGGGGGGCTTCTACGAGCAGTACTTC	CASSLQLGAGGFYEQYF
TRBJ2-5	once	TRBD2	TRBV15	TGTGCCACCAGCAGAGATGTAGCGGGGGGGCCGATAGGAGAGACCCAGTACTTC	CATSRDVAGGPIGETQYF
TRBJ1-2	few	-	TRBV4-1	TGCGCCAGCAGCCAAGCATCAGGGGATGGCTACACCTTC	CASSQASGDGYTF
TRBJ1-3	-	-	TRBV3-1/TRBV3-2	TGTGCCAGCAGCCCAGGAGACAGTTGGGCGCCTGGAAACACCATATATTTT	CASSPGDSWAPGNTIYF
TRBJ2-7	-	-	TRBV5-1	TGCGCCAGCAGCTTTACGGTCTCCTACGAGCAGTACTTC	CASSFTVSYEQYF
TRBJ1-3	-	TRBD1	TRBV3-1/TRBV3-2	TGTGCCAGCAGCACCACAGGGGTCTCTGGAAACACCATATATTTT	CASSTTGVSGNTIYF
TRBJ2-5	-	-	TRBV5-4	TGTGCCAGCAGCTTGGTACTAGCAGAGACCCAGTACTTC	CASSLVLAETQYF
TRBJ1-5	once	-	TRBV9	TGTGCCAGCAGCCCGACAATGGGTAGTCAGCCCCAGCATTTT	CASSPTMGSQPQHF
TRBJ1-6	few	TRBD1	TRBV13	TGTGCCAGCAGCTTAGGGACAGGGGATAGCTCACCCCTCCACTTT	CASSLGTGDSSPLHF
TRBJ2-7	-	TRBD2	TRBV11-2	TGTGCCAGCAGCTGGGGACTAGCGGGGACCGAGCAGTACTTC	CASSWGLAGTEQYF
TRBJ2-3	-	-	TRBV6-5	TGTGCCAGCACATCCGAAGGGGATACGCAGTATTTT	CASTSEGDTQYF
TRBJ2-1	-	-	TRBV7-9	TGTGCCAGCACCCCAGCCCCGGGTCAAGCAGGGAACTACAATGAGCAGTTCTTC	CASTPAPGQAGNYNEQFF